The rows below give T cell receptor beta chains drawn from one sample of a study of cytomegalovirus exposure and HLA in healthy donors. Only in-frame clones appear in the TCRdb table, and some are missing; sequencing was by immunoSEQ multiplex PCR. The repertoire holds under 200,000 clones, with around 80% as singletons. The sequenced material came from PBMCs. All receptors come from a middle-aged man in good health and CMV-seronegative. Each CDR3 is given with its conserved first and last residue. The order of the fields is V gene, J gene, D gene, clone size, CDR3 DNA, CDR3 protein. The D gene is left open where the match is weak. Clone size, where shown, is once, few, many, or a class for clones that have expanded.

v_call: TRBV28
j_call: TRBJ1-6
d_call: NA
clone_size: NA
cdr3_nt: TGTGCCAGCAGTCTCCTTCCGGGGTCTTCGGGGGATTCACCCCTCCACTTT
cdr3_aa: CASSLLPGSSGDSPLHF

v_call: TRBV6-6
j_call: TRBJ1-4
d_call: NA
clone_size: few
cdr3_nt: TGTGCCAGCAGTTACATCCTTACAACTAATGAAAAACTGTTTTTT
cdr3_aa: CASSYILTTNEKLFF

v_call: TRBV30
j_call: TRBJ2-7
d_call: NA
clone_size: NA
cdr3_nt: TGTGCCTGGAGTCAGGGCAGGGTTTCCTACGAGCAGTACTTC
cdr3_aa: CAWSQGRVSYEQYF

v_call: TRBV6-6
j_call: TRBJ1-2
d_call: TRBD1
clone_size: NA
cdr3_nt: TGTGCCAGCAGTTACGCGTTGGACAGGGGAGTTTACGGCTACACCTTC
cdr3_aa: CASSYALDRGVYGYTF

v_call: TRBV5-1
j_call: TRBJ2-7
d_call: NA
clone_size: NA
cdr3_nt: TGCGCCAGCAGCTTGGCCGGAAGAGGCGGCGAGCAGTACTTC
cdr3_aa: CASSLAGRGGEQYF

v_call: TRBV5-5
j_call: TRBJ1-4
d_call: NA
clone_size: NA
cdr3_nt: TGTGCCAGCAGCCTCCCCGAGGGATCAACTAATGAAAAACTGTTTTTT
cdr3_aa: CASSLPEGSTNEKLFF

v_call: TRBV19
j_call: TRBJ1-4
d_call: NA
clone_size: NA
cdr3_nt: TGTGCCAGTAGTATATGGACAGCCAATGAAAAACTGTTTTTT
cdr3_aa: CASSIWTANEKLFF

v_call: TRBV7-9
j_call: TRBJ1-3
d_call: NA
clone_size: once
cdr3_nt: TGTGCCAGCAGCCCACCCGGGGTCATCTCTGGAAACACCATATATTTT
cdr3_aa: CASSPPGVISGNTIYF

v_call: TRBV15
j_call: TRBJ1-4
d_call: NA
clone_size: NA
cdr3_nt: TGTGCCACCAGCAGACTGGGGGGGGAAAAACTGTTTTTT
cdr3_aa: CATSRLGGEKLFF

v_call: TRBV7-8
j_call: TRBJ2-1
d_call: TRBD1
clone_size: NA
cdr3_nt: TGTGCCAGCAGCTTACAGACAGGGGTGGGTGAGCAGTTCTTC
cdr3_aa: CASSLQTGVGEQFF

v_call: TRBV9
j_call: TRBJ2-7
d_call: NA
clone_size: NA
cdr3_nt: TGTGCCAGCAGCGTGGCAGGGGCCTACGAGCAGTACTTC
cdr3_aa: CASSVAGAYEQYF

v_call: TRBV18
j_call: TRBJ2-7
d_call: NA
clone_size: NA
cdr3_nt: TGTGCCAGCTCACCACCAAGAGCGGCGTCCTACGAGCAGTACTTC
cdr3_aa: CASSPPRAASYEQYF

v_call: TRBV9
j_call: TRBJ1-4
d_call: NA
clone_size: NA
cdr3_nt: TGTGCCAGCAGCGTAACCTCAGGAATGGGTAATGAAAAACTGTTTTTT
cdr3_aa: CASSVTSGMGNEKLFF

v_call: TRBV12-2
j_call: TRBJ2-7
d_call: NA
clone_size: few
cdr3_nt: TGTGCAAGTCGCTTAGTTCGCGGCTCCTACGAGCAGTACTTC
cdr3_aa: CASRLVRGSYEQYF

v_call: TRBV5-1
j_call: TRBJ2-2
d_call: TRBD2
clone_size: NA
cdr3_nt: TGCGCCAGCACAGGGGCGGGGGGCCAAATCACCGGGGAGCTGTTTTTT
cdr3_aa: CASTGAGGQITGELFF

v_call: TRBV29-1
j_call: TRBJ2-7
d_call: TRBD1
clone_size: NA
cdr3_nt: TGCAGCGTTGCCGGGACAGGGGGCTATGAGCAGTACTTC
cdr3_aa: CSVAGTGGYEQYF

v_call: TRBV7-7
j_call: TRBJ2-2
d_call: TRBD2
clone_size: NA
cdr3_nt: TGTGCCAGCAGCCCATCTAGCGGACCGAACACCGGGGAGCTGTTTTTT
cdr3_aa: CASSPSSGPNTGELFF

v_call: TRBV9
j_call: TRBJ2-5
d_call: NA
clone_size: NA
cdr3_nt: TGCGCCAGCAGCGTAGCTACGTCTGTCCAAGAGACCCAGTACTTC
cdr3_aa: CASSVATSVQETQYF

v_call: TRBV18
j_call: TRBJ2-3
d_call: TRBD1
clone_size: few
cdr3_nt: TGTGCCAGCTACTCCGGGACAGGCCACGGGGATACGCAGTATTTT
cdr3_aa: CASYSGTGHGDTQYF

v_call: TRBV5-1
j_call: TRBJ1-2
d_call: NA
clone_size: NA
cdr3_nt: TGCGCCAGCAGCTTCGGGGGTCTTTCGGATGGCTACACCTTC
cdr3_aa: CASSFGGLSDGYTF

v_call: TRBV5-6
j_call: TRBJ1-6
d_call: NA
clone_size: NA
cdr3_nt: TGTGCCAGCAGCTTGCGGACACCCTATAATTCACCCCTCCACTTT
cdr3_aa: CASSLRTPYNSPLHF

v_call: TRBV5-4
j_call: TRBJ2-1
d_call: NA
clone_size: NA
cdr3_nt: TGTGCCAGCAGCGTAGGGACAACCAGCTCCTACAATGAGCAGTTCTTC
cdr3_aa: CASSVGTTSSYNEQFF

v_call: TRBV27
j_call: TRBJ1-5
d_call: TRBD1
clone_size: NA
cdr3_nt: TGTGCCAGCAGTTTATGGGCAGGGGGATACGGCAATCAGCCCCAGCATTTT
cdr3_aa: CASSLWAGGYGNQPQHF

v_call: TRBV5-3
j_call: TRBJ1-1
d_call: NA
clone_size: NA
cdr3_nt: TGTGCCAGAAGTCGGAGAAGAACTGAAGCTTTCTTT
cdr3_aa: CARSRRRTEAFF

v_call: TRBV5-4
j_call: TRBJ2-7
d_call: TRBD1
clone_size: NA
cdr3_nt: TGTGCCAGCAGTGGACAGGGGCTCAACGAGCAGTACTTC
cdr3_aa: CASSGQGLNEQYF